This is a list of T cell receptor beta chains from one sample in a study of blood T cells in healthy people across ages. Each CDR3 protein gets one entry after TCRdb re-called the 5' RACE reads with MiXCR. The sample consists of over 600,000 distinct CDR3 sequences, approximately 53% of them appearing once. The sequencing sample was made of blood. The source is a man aged 35 to 55 in good health. Each CDR3 is given with its conserved first and last residue. The D gene is left open where the match is weak. Size is omitted from some rows. Given values are once, few, many or a class for expanded clones.

D: .
J: TRBJ2-5
V: TRBV4-3
size: .
DNA: TGCGCCAGCAGCCAAGATCGAGCAGGGGGGGAGACCCAGTACTTC
CDR3: CASSQDRAGGETQYF

D: .
J: TRBJ2-7
V: TRBV18
size: .
DNA: TGTGCCAGCTCACCACTCCCTGTGGGAAGCTCCTACGAGCAGTACTTC
CDR3: CASSPLPVGSSYEQYF

D: .
J: TRBJ2-2
V: TRBV29-1
size: few
DNA: TGCAGCGTTGTACAGTCCACCGGGGAGCTGTTTTTT
CDR3: CSVVQSTGELFF

D: .
J: TRBJ1-4
V: TRBV7-9
size: once
DNA: TGTGCCAGCAGCCGGGGACTTAGTGAAAAACTGTTTTTT
CDR3: CASSRGLSEKLFF

D: .
J: TRBJ2-5
V: TRBV5-1
size: .
DNA: TGCGCCAGCAGCTTGTATTTTGCGGGAAGTTCGCAAGAGACCCAGTACTTC
CDR3: CASSLYFAGSSQETQYF

D: .
J: TRBJ2-7
V: TRBV28
size: .
DNA: TGTGCCAGCGCCATAATACAGGGTAACGAGCAGTACTTC
CDR3: CASAIIQGNEQYF

D: TRBD1
J: TRBJ2-7
V: TRBV5-1
size: few
DNA: TGCGCCAGCAGCTTGGTGGACAGGGACTACGAGCAGTACTTC
CDR3: CASSLVDRDYEQYF

D: .
J: TRBJ2-5
V: TRBV3-1
size: .
DNA: TGTGCCAGCAGCCTTCAAGGATTAGGGCAGGGGCAAGAGACCCAGTACTTC
CDR3: CASSLQGLGQGQETQYF

D: .
J: TRBJ2-2
V: TRBV20-1
size: .
DNA: TGCAGTGCTAGAGATGAGGGCGGACCTAACACCGGGGAGCTGTTTTTT
CDR3: CSARDEGGPNTGELFF

D: .
J: TRBJ2-1
V: TRBV3-1
size: .
DNA: TGTGCCAGCAGCCAAGATTTACAAATTCGGAGGAATGAGCAGTTCTTC
CDR3: CASSQDLQIRRNEQFF

D: .
J: TRBJ2-5
V: TRBV28
size: .
DNA: TGTGCCAGCAGTTTATTGCGTACATCAACCTCCCCGACAGCCCAAGAGACCCAGTACTTC
CDR3: CASSLLRTSTSPTAQETQYF

D: .
J: TRBJ2-5
V: TRBV4-2
size: few
DNA: TGTGCCAGCAGCCAAGCCCCACCTGAGTACTTC
CDR3: CASSQAPPEYF

D: .
J: TRBJ2-1
V: TRBV3-1
size: .
DNA: TGTGCCAGCAGCCTCCTTCTCAATGAGCAGTTCTTC
CDR3: CASSLLLNEQFF

D: .
J: TRBJ2-7
V: TRBV29-1
size: .
DNA: TGCAGCGTCTACGGAGCGTCGGACGAGCAGTACTTC
CDR3: CSVYGASDEQYF

D: .
J: TRBJ2-1
V: TRBV20-1
size: once
DNA: TGCAGTGTGTCCGAGGGGTTGAGCAATGAGCAGTTCTTC
CDR3: CSVSEGLSNEQFF

D: .
J: TRBJ1-1
V: TRBV28
size: .
DNA: TGTGCCAGCAGGAGAATGAACACTGAAGCTTTCTTT
CDR3: CASRRMNTEAFF

D: .
J: TRBJ2-5
V: TRBV20-1
size: few
DNA: TGCAGTGCTAGAACGTACCAAGAGACCCAGTACTTC
CDR3: CSARTYQETQYF

D: TRBD1
J: TRBJ2-1
V: TRBV5-6
size: .
DNA: TGTGCCAGCAGCACGGGACAGCGAGCAAATGAGCAGTTCTTC
CDR3: CASSTGQRANEQFF

D: .
J: TRBJ2-3
V: TRBV27
size: few
DNA: TGTGCCAGCAGTGGCATCGAGTCAGGGACGGCGGGGACAGATACGCAGTATTTT
CDR3: CASSGIESGTAGTDTQYF

D: .
J: TRBJ2-7
V: TRBV29-1
size: .
DNA: TGCAGCGCTGCAGAGAGCTCTTACGAGCAGTACTTC
CDR3: CSAAESSYEQYF

D: TRBD1
J: TRBJ1-1
V: TRBV20-1
size: .
DNA: TGCAGTGCGGACAGGACACTGAACACTGAAGCTTTCTTT
CDR3: CSADRTLNTEAFF

D: .
J: TRBJ2-3
V: TRBV9
size: few
DNA: TGTGCCAGCAGCCAGGCGAAGGGCGCAGATACGCAGTATTTT
CDR3: CASSQAKGADTQYF

D: .
J: TRBJ2-5
V: TRBV7-3
size: few
DNA: TGTGCCAGCAGCAATACAGGAGCACAAGAGACCCAGTACTTC
CDR3: CASSNTGAQETQYF

D: .
J: TRBJ2-1
V: TRBV12-3/TRBV12-4
size: .
DNA: TGTGCCAGCATAGTGTACGATGAGCAGTTCTTC
CDR3: CASIVYDEQFF

D: .
J: TRBJ2-5
V: TRBV28
size: .
DNA: TGTGCCAGCAGTTTCGATGTTGGGGGGATAGGGGAGACCCAGTACTTC
CDR3: CASSFDVGGIGETQYF

D: TRBD2
J: TRBJ2-1
V: TRBV10-2
size: .
DNA: TGCGCCAGCAGTGTAGGGCTAGCGGTCGCGGATGAGCAGTTCTTC
CDR3: CASSVGLAVADEQFF

D: TRBD2
J: TRBJ2-4
V: TRBV3-1
size: .
DNA: TGTGCCAGCAGTTTAGCGGGAAATGCGTACAATGAGCAGTACTTC
CDR3: CASSLAGNAYNEQYF

D: TRBD2
J: TRBJ2-7
V: TRBV7-9
size: .
DNA: TGTGCCAGCAGCTTTGGGGGACTAGCGAGAGAGCAGTACTTC
CDR3: CASSFGGLAREQYF

D: .
J: TRBJ2-2
V: TRBV11-3
size: .
DNA: TGTGCCAGCAACAACGATGGACTAAACACCGGGGAGCTGTTTTTT
CDR3: CASNNDGLNTGELFF

D: .
J: TRBJ1-5
V: TRBV27
size: .
DNA: TGTGCCAGCAGAGGCAGGGGAGGCAATCAGCCCCAGCATTTT
CDR3: CASRGRGGNQPQHF

D: .
J: TRBJ2-1
V: TRBV4-3
size: .
DNA: TGCGCCAGCAGCACGACCTCGTCGCGTTTTTATAACAATGAGCAGTTCTTC
CDR3: CASSTTSSRFYNNEQFF

D: .
J: TRBJ2-3
V: TRBV10-3
size: few
DNA: TGTGCCACCAGTGAGTCGACGGGCACAGATACGCAGTATTTT
CDR3: CATSESTGTDTQYF

D: TRBD1
J: TRBJ2-3
V: TRBV24-1
size: few
DNA: TGTGCCACCAGTGATCCGGACAGGGGGACAGATACGCAGTATTTT
CDR3: CATSDPDRGTDTQYF

D: .
J: TRBJ2-5
V: TRBV7-8
size: .
DNA: TGTGCCAGCTGCCCTACTAGCAGGGGAGAGACCCAGTACTTC
CDR3: CASCPTSRGETQYF

D: .
J: TRBJ2-1
V: TRBV9
size: .
DNA: TGTGCCAGCAGCGGCGAATCGAGGTCCTACAATGAGCAGTTCTTC
CDR3: CASSGESRSYNEQFF

D: TRBD2
J: TRBJ2-1
V: TRBV29-1
size: few
DNA: TGCAGCGTTGAAGATCGCGCGGGGGTTTCCTACAATGAGCAGTTCTTC
CDR3: CSVEDRAGVSYNEQFF

D: TRBD2
J: TRBJ2-5
V: TRBV20-1
size: .
DNA: TGCAGTGCTCCGGCCGCGGGAGGAGAGACCCAGTACTTC
CDR3: CSAPAAGGETQYF

D: .
J: TRBJ2-1
V: TRBV6-4
size: .
DNA: TGTGCCAGCGGGGAAACAGGGAGAGGGGAGCAGTTCTTC
CDR3: CASGETGRGEQFF

D: .
J: TRBJ1-2
V: TRBV12-3/TRBV12-4
size: .
DNA: TGTGCCAGCAGATCGGGACTTCGGCTAGGCTACACCTTC
CDR3: CASRSGLRLGYTF

D: TRBD1
J: TRBJ2-6
V: TRBV12-3/TRBV12-4
size: .
DNA: TGTGCCAGCAGTCCGGGACAGATCAACGTCCTGACTTTC
CDR3: CASSPGQINVLTF

D: .
J: TRBJ1-2
V: TRBV7-9
size: .
DNA: TGTGCCAGCAGCTACCGAGACAGAAGAATGGATGGCTACACCTTC
CDR3: CASSYRDRRMDGYTF

D: TRBD1
J: TRBJ1-4
V: TRBV7-9
size: .
DNA: TGTGCCAGCAGCCCATTACCAGGGGGTAGTGAAAAACTGTTTTTT
CDR3: CASSPLPGGSEKLFF

D: .
J: TRBJ2-7
V: TRBV4-3
size: few
DNA: TGCGCCAGCAGCCAAGTGCTGGGGTTCTACGAGCAGTACTTC
CDR3: CASSQVLGFYEQYF

D: .
J: TRBJ2-3
V: TRBV4-2
size: few
DNA: TGTGCCAGCAGCCAAGCCCTTAGCACAGATACGCAGTATTTT
CDR3: CASSQALSTDTQYF

D: .
J: TRBJ1-6
V: TRBV11-2
size: .
DNA: TGTGCCAGCAGCTTAGTAGAAGGATGGTCCTATAATTCACCCCTCCACTTT
CDR3: CASSLVEGWSYNSPLHF

D: TRBD1
J: TRBJ1-6
V: TRBV11-2
size: once
DNA: TGTGCCAGCAGCCCCCGGACAGGGCTAAATTCACCCCTCCACTTT
CDR3: CASSPRTGLNSPLHF

D: TRBD2
J: TRBJ2-4
V: TRBV7-2
size: .
DNA: TGTGCCAGCAGCTTGGGAGGGGACCTGAACATTCAGTACTTC
CDR3: CASSLGGDLNIQYF

D: TRBD1
J: TRBJ2-7
V: TRBV28
size: .
DNA: TGTGCCAGCAGAGCTAAGACAGGGGGAACCTACGAGCAGTACTTC
CDR3: CASRAKTGGTYEQYF

D: .
J: TRBJ2-1
V: TRBV7-2
size: .
DNA: TGTGCCAGCAGCCCCCGGGCCCGATCTCGTACTGAGCAGTTCTTC
CDR3: CASSPRARSRTEQFF

D: .
J: TRBJ2-5
V: TRBV7-2
size: once
DNA: TGTGCCAGCAGCCCACAGATGGGGAATGAGCAGTACTTC
CDR3: CASSPQMGNEQYF

D: .
J: TRBJ2-6
V: TRBV3-1
size: .
DNA: TGTGCCAGCAGCCAAGCCCCTCGAGGGGCGGAAGGGGCCAACGTCCTGACTTTC
CDR3: CASSQAPRGAEGANVLTF

D: TRBD2
J: TRBJ2-5
V: TRBV10-3
size: .
DNA: TGTGCCATCAGTGTAGCGGGGAACCAAGAGACCCAGTACTTC
CDR3: CAISVAGNQETQYF

D: .
J: TRBJ1-4
V: TRBV3-1
size: once
DNA: TGTGCCAGCAGCCACGGGGGGACTAATGAAAAACTGTTTTTT
CDR3: CASSHGGTNEKLFF